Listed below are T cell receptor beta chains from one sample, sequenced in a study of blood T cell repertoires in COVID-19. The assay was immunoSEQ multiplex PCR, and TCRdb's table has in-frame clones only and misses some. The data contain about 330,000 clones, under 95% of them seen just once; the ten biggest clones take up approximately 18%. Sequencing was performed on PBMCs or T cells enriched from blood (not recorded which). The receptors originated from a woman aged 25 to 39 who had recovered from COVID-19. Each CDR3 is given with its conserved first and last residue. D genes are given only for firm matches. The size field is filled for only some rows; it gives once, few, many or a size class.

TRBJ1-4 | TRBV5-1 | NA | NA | TGCGCCAGCAGCGGGCGCGGGGCAGGGGAAAAACTGTTTTTT | CASSGRGAGEKLFF
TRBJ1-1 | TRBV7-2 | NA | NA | TGTGCCAGCAGCCAAAATGCGGTGAACACTGAAGCTTTCTTT | CASSQNAVNTEAFF
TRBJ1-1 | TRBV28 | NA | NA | TGTGCCAGCAGTTTTGAACAGAAAAACACTGAAGCTTTCTTT | CASSFEQKNTEAFF
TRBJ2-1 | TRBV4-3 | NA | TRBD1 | TGCGCCAGCAGCCAAGGGACAGGGGGCTTCGATGAGCAGTTCTTC | CASSQGTGGFDEQFF
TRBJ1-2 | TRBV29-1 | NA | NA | TGCAGCGTTGAGGCAAGCGCTGGCTATGGCTACACCTTC | CSVEASAGYGYTF
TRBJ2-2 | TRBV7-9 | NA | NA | TGTGCCAGCAGCACTAGGTTGCGTGACACCGGGGAGCTGTTTTTT | CASSTRLRDTGELFF
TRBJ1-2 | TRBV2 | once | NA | TGTGCCAGCAGCCTAGGACTCGGAAGCTACACCTTC | CASSLGLGSYTF
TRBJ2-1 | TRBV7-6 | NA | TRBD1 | TGTGCCAGCAGCCTGGGACAGGGGGGAAGGAATGAGCAGTTCTTC | CASSLGQGGRNEQFF
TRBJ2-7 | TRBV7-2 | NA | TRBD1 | TGTGCCAGCAGATCAGGGGGCAGCCCCTACGAGCAGTACTTC | CASRSGGSPYEQYF
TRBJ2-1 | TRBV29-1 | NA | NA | TGCAGCGTTGAAAGGAGCTCCTACAATGAGCAGTTCTTC | CSVERSSYNEQFF
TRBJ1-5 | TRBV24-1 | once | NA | TGTGCCACCAGTCAAGGGGGTGATCAGCCCCAGCATTTT | CATSQGGDQPQHF
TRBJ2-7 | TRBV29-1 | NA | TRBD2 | TGCAGCGCTGGACTAGCGGAAGGACAGTACTTC | CSAGLAEGQYF
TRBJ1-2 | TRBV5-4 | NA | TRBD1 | TGTGCCAGCAGCTCGGCCAAGGGACAGGAGAACTATGGCTACACCTTC | CASSSAKGQENYGYTF
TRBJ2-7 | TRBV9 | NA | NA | TGTGCCAGCAGCCCCCTAGGAGGGAGATACGAGCAGTACTTC | CASSPLGGRYEQYF
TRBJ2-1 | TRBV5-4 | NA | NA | TGTGCCAGCAGTCTAAGACTAGTTTCCAATGAGCAGTTCTTC | CASSLRLVSNEQFF
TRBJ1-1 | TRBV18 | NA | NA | TGTGCCAGCTCACCCTTTCGACTCGGGAGAAGGGGAAACACTGAAGCTTTCTTT | CASSPFRLGRRGNTEAFF
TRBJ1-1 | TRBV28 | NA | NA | TGTGCCAGCAGTGAAGCAGGGGCCAACGATTTGAACACTGAAGCTTTCTTT | CASSEAGANDLNTEAFF
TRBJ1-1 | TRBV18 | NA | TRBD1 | TGTGCCAGCTCACCGGGACAGGGTCTGAATTCTGGACGAGAAGCTTTCTTT | CASSPGQGLNSGREAFF
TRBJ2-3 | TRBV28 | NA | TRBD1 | TGTGCCAGCAGGCCGACAGGGGGTCGAACAGATACGCAGTATTTT | CASRPTGGRTDTQYF
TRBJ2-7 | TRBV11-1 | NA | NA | TGTGCCAGCAGCTTAGAACAGGGCATGGCCGAGCAGTACTTC | CASSLEQGMAEQYF
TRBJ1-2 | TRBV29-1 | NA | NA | TGCAGCGTTGGTGACAGCAACTATGGCTACACCTTC | CSVGDSNYGYTF
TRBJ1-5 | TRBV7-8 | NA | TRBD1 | TGTGCCAGCAGCCAAAGTCGGACAGGGGCCGCTCAGCCCCAGCATTTT | CASSQSRTGAAQPQHF
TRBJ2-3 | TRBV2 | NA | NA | TGTGCCAGCAGTGCCAGCGGTCCACCAGATACGCAGTATTTT | CASSASGPPDTQYF
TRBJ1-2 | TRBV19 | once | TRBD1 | TGTGCCAGTAGGACTTCCGGGACAGGGTTCTATGGCTACACCTTC | CASRTSGTGFYGYTF
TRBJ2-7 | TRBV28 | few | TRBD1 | TGTGCCAGCAGTTTACGGGACAGGGGGCGAGGGCAGTACTTC | CASSLRDRGRGQYF
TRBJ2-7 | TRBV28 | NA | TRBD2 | TGTGCCAGCAGTTCGGGACTAGCGGGAGCCAGGGAGCAGTACTTC | CASSSGLAGAREQYF
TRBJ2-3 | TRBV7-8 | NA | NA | TGTGCCAGCAGCTACACACCCACAGATACGCAGTATTTT | CASSYTPTDTQYF
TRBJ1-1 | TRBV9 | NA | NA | TGTGCCAGCAGCGTAGGTGTAGGGAGGGGAAGCACTGAAGCTTTCTTT | CASSVGVGRGSTEAFF
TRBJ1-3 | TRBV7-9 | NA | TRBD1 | TGTGCCAGCAGCTTACCAATGGCTTACAGGGGGCAAACTGGAAACACCATATATTTT | CASSLPMAYRGQTGNTIYF
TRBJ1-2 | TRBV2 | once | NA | TGTGCCAGCAGTGAAGGTCAGGGAGGGGAACGGGGCTACACCTTC | CASSEGQGGERGYTF
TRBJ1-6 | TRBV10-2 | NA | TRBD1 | TGCGCCAGCAGTGCAGGGGGCGCATCAAATTCACCCCTCCACTTT | CASSAGGASNSPLHF
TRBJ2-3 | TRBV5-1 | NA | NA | TGCGCCAGCAGCTTGGAAGCGGCTACCCCCACAGATACGCAGTATTTT | CASSLEAATPTDTQYF
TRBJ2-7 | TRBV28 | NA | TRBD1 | TGTGCCAGCAGTCTCAACCCAGGGACAGGGACAACCTACGAGCAGTACTTC | CASSLNPGTGTTYEQYF
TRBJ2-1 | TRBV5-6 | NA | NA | TGTGCCAGCAGCTTAGGAGCGGTTAAAGGCAATGAGCAGTTCTTC | CASSLGAVKGNEQFF
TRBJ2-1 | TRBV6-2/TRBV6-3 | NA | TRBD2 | TGTGCCAGCAGCTATAGCGGGTTTCCCTTAAGCTCCTACAATGAGCAGTTCTTC | CASSYSGFPLSSYNEQFF
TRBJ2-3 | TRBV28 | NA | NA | TGTGCCAGCAGTCTAACGGTTGCAGATACGCAGTATTTT | CASSLTVADTQYF
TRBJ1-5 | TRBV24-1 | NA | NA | TGTGCCACCCGCTACGGGTTACCCAATCAGCCCCAGCATTTT | CATRYGLPNQPQHF
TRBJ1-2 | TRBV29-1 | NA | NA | TGCAGCGTTCTGGACAGTCTCTATGGCTACACCTTC | CSVLDSLYGYTF
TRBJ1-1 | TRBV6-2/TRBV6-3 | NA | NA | TGTGCCAGCAGTCCCCGAAGGAGGAACACTGAAGCTTTCTTT | CASSPRRRNTEAFF
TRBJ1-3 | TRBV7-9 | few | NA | TGTGCCAGCAGCAGAGGACAGAGCTCTGGAAACACCATATATTTT | CASSRGQSSGNTIYF
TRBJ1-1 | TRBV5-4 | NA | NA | TGTGCCAGCAGCTTGTGGGGGGACACTGAAGCTTTCTTT | CASSLWGDTEAFF
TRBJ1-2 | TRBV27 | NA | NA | TGTGCCAGCAGTTTGGCAGGGCCTAACTATGGCTACACCTTC | CASSLAGPNYGYTF
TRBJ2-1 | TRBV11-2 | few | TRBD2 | TGTGCCAGCAGCTCCCGACTAGCCAACAATGAGCAGTTCTTC | CASSSRLANNEQFF
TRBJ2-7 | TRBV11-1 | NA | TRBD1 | TGTGCCAGCAGCTCGACAGGGTACGAGCAGTACTTC | CASSSTGYEQYF
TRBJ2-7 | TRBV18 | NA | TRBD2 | TGTGCCAGCTCACCAGAGGGACTAGTTCACGAGCAGTACTTC | CASSPEGLVHEQYF
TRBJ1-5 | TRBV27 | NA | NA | TGTGCCAGCAGTTTATGCCCCCAATTCAGGCAGCCCCAGCATTTT | CASSLCPQFRQPQHF
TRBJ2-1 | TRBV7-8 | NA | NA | TGTGCCAGCAGCTTGGGAGTCTCTTACAATGAGCAGTTCTTC | CASSLGVSYNEQFF
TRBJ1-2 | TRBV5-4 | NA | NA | TGTGCCAGCAGCTTGGGAGGGGGGGCCTATGGCTACACCTTC | CASSLGGGAYGYTF
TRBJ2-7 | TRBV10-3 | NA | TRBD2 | TGTGCCATCAGCACTAGCGAGTCCTACGAGCAGTACTTC | CAISTSESYEQYF
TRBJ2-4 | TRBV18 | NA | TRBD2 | TGTGCCAGCTCGCCCCTAGCGGACCTAGCCAAAAACATTCAGTACTTC | CASSPLADLAKNIQYF
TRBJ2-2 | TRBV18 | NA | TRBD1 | TGTGCCAGCTCCTCCAGGACAGGGACCGGGGAGCTGTTTTTT | CASSSRTGTGELFF
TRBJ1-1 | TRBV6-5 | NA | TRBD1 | TGTGCCAGTCAGGAACAGGGGGTGGAGACTGAAGCTTTCTTT | CASQEQGVETEAFF
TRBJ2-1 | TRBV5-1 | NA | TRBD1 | TGCGCCAGCAGCTTAACCGGGACAGTCTCCTACAATGAGCAGTTCTTC | CASSLTGTVSYNEQFF
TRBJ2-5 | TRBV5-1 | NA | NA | TGCGCCAGCATCAATCAGGGCCTCGGGGAGACCCAGTACTTC | CASINQGLGETQYF
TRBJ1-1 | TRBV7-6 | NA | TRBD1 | TGTGCCAGCAGCTTAGCCGCGGGACAGGGGGACACTGAAGCTTTCTTT | CASSLAAGQGDTEAFF
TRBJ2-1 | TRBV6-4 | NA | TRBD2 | TGTGCCAGCAGAAGCGGGAGGGGTCTTTACAATGAGCAGTTCTTC | CASRSGRGLYNEQFF
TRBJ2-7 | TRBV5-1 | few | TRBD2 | TGCGCCAGCAGCTTTAGCGGGAGAGGGTACGAGCAGTACTTC | CASSFSGRGYEQYF
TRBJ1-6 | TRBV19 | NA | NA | TGTGCCAGTAGTATACAAGACAGGCGGAGTTCACCCCTCCACTTT | CASSIQDRRSSPLHF
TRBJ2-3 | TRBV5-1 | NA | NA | TGCGCCAGCAGGGCTGAGGCTAGCACAGATACGCAGTATTTT | CASRAEASTDTQYF
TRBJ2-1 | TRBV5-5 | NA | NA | TGTGCCAGCAGCCGGGACTCTGGCCGCAATGAGCAGTTCTTC | CASSRDSGRNEQFF